The entry below describes one T cell receptor beta chain. Profiling relied on immunoSEQ multiplex PCR, and the TCRdb table lists in-frame clones only, not all of them. This sample has about 120,000 clones, with 85% to 90% found just once. This record comes from a study of control samples from healthy donors and cancer patients. The CDR3 runs 13 residues. In germline, CDR1 is SGHDT, CDR2 YYEEEE. Trimming shortened V by 2 bases and J by 10 bases, and 15 bases separated the two germline ends. The clonotype was recovered from a woman in her 70s in good health. The rearrangement links TRBV5-6 to TRBJ1-2; D is undetermined. Sequencing was performed on blood. In DNA, the CDR3 is TGTGCCAGCAGCTTATCGGCCTTGACGGACTACACCTTC. Its translation: CASSLSALTDYTF.